The next 12 T cell receptor beta chains were all read from a single sample in a study of blood T cell repertoires in COVID-19. Sequencing was performed with immunoSEQ multiplex PCR; in TCRdb, only in-frame clones are kept and a portion is missing. The sample consists of 250,000 to 300,000 clones, around nine tenths of them appearing once. The sequencing sample was made of peripheral blood. The receptor source for this set is a man aged 25 to 40 with active or convalescent COVID-19.

The chain employs TRBV5-8 and TRBJ2-3; D gene ambiguous. Trimming took off 0 bases at V and 0 bases at J, with 14 bases between the two ends. This CDR3 comprises 17 residues. The V gene's germline CDR1 is SGHTS and CDR2 YDEGEE. The CDR3 DNA follows: TGTGCCAGCAGCTTGGGTTCGACGCAGGCTAGCACAGATACGCAGTATTTT. Its translation is CASSLGSTQASTDTQYF.

The chain combines TRBV18 with TRBJ1-2, with D tentatively TRBD1 (6 bases). Looked up from germline, CDR1 is KGHSH and CDR2 is LQKENI. V was cut by 3 bases and J by 0 bases, with 20 bases left in between. The CDR3 runs 18 residues. In DNA form, the CDR3 reads TGTGCCAGCTCACCGCGGTCGCAGGGGCCCACTTCTAACTATGGCTACACCTTC. This translates into CASSPRSQGPTSNYGYTF.

The V gene is TRBV28, the J gene TRBJ2-7, with 7 positions matching TRBD1. CDR3 length: 13 residues. Losses at the gene ends were 2 bases for V and 5 bases for J; bases not matched to a gene: 3. Germline CDR1 reads MDHEN; CDR2 reads SYDVKM. CDR3 protein: CASSLTGVDEQYF. CDR3 DNA sequence: TGTGCCAGCAGTTTAACAGGGGTTGACGAGCAGTACTTC.

This clone has only a few counts. The chain links TRBV2 to TRBJ1-2; TRBD1 is a possible D gene (5 bases). The CDR3 consists of 13 residues. The germline CDR1 and CDR2 sequences are SNHLY and FYNNEI. The V gene lost 3 bases and the J gene lost 5 bases, with 10 bases spanning the gap. The CDR3 region has the DNA TGTGCCAGCAGTGACAAGGGGTCTTATGGCTACACCTTC. It is translated as CASSDKGSYGYTF.

The chain employs TRBV2 and TRBJ2-5; 10 positions agree with TRBD2. The CDR3 length is 15 residues. With V trimmed by 4 bases and J by 0 bases, 2 bases remained unmatched. Germline CDR1 reads SNHLY; CDR2 reads FYNNEI. The CDR3 loop is CASSGTSGDQETQYF. The CDR3 bases are TGTGCCAGCAGTGGCACTAGCGGGGACCAAGAGACCCAGTACTTC.

The chain recombines TRBV5-8 with TRBJ1-2, with D perhaps TRBD1 (5 bases). The germline V and J ends were trimmed by 1 base and 8 bases, with 15 bases remaining between them. The CDR3 runs to 14 residues. Germline-derived CDR1 and CDR2 are SGHTS and YDEGEE. CDR3 protein: CASSLRGPATGYTF. The CDR3 nucleotides read TGTGCCAGCAGCTTGAGGGGCCCCGCCACCGGCTACACCTTC.

The CDR3 protein is CASSLEASGIAQYF. The CDR3 nucleotides read TGTGCCAGCAGCTTAGAAGCTAGCGGAATTGCCCAGTACTTC. The chain recombines TRBV11-1 with TRBJ2-5; 7 bases are a match to TRBD2. Trimming took 1 base from V and 9 from J; bases not matched to a gene: 8. The CDR3 sequence is 14 residues long. From germline, CDR1 is SGHAT and CDR2 FQDESV (reference sequence).

The V call is TRBV21-1, the J call TRBJ2-5; the table's D call, TRBD1, has no DNA check behind it. TRBV21-1 is a pseudogene locus. The CDR3 length is 17 residues. CDR3 DNA: TGTGCCAGCAGCACTGACAGGGAATTCATTAGAAGGGAGACCCAGTACTTC. It encodes CASSTDREFIRRETQYF.

This chain joins TRBV6-1 and TRBJ1-1; D unclear. The CDR3 runs to 15 residues. Germline-derived CDR1 and CDR2 are MNHNS and SASEGT. Between the trimmed V and J ends, which lost 4 bases and 5 bases, there was a span of 17 bases. CDR3 bases: TGTGCCAGCAGTGGAGCTTGGGGAACGGGGACTGAAGCTTTCTTT. Amino acids: CASSGAWGTGTEAFF.

This clone appeared a single time. This chain uses TRBV2 with TRBJ1-1, with D perhaps TRBD1 (5 bases). The V gene's germline CDR1 is SNHLY and CDR2 FYNNEI. The V end was cut by 6 bases, the J end by 1 base, with 12 bases between. The CDR3 extends over 14 amino acids. The DNA for the CDR3 is TGTGCCAGCAGCGGGAGCGGGGGGAACACTGAAGCTTTCTTT. It specifies CASSGSGGNTEAFF. Drawing the rest from reference TRBV2 and TRBJ1-1, the complete variable domain is EPEVTQTPSHQVTQMGQEVILRCVPISNHLYFYWYRQILGQKVEFLVSFYNNEISEKSEIFDDQFSVERPDGSNFTLKIRSTKLEDSAMYFCASSGSGGNTEAFFGQGTRLTVV.

The chain employs TRBV5-5 and TRBJ2-2, with D possibly being TRBD2 (6 bases). The CDR3 is 14 amino acids. Germline V gene data show CDR1 as SGHKS and CDR2 as YYEKEE (reference sequence). V shed 1 base and J shed 5 bases, with 9 bases lying between them. The CDR3 DNA reads as TGTGCCAGCAGCTTGCCGGGGGATACCGGGGAGCTGTTTTTT. Its translation: CASSLPGDTGELFF.

The CDR3 spells CASSLVGTEPYEQYF. The DNA of the CDR3 is TGTGCCAGCAGCTTAGTCGGGACAGAACCCTACGAGCAGTACTTC. The chain combines TRBV7-2 with TRBJ2-7, with TRBD1 matching over 7 bases. Germline V gene data show CDR1 as SGHTA and CDR2 as FQGNSA. V trimming: 1 base; J trimming: 2 bases; junction bases outside the gene matches: 5. The CDR3 has 15 amino acids.